This T cell receptor (beta chain) was retrieved from a study of post-analysis software for immune sequencing data. The library was made from cDNA and included unique molecular identifiers. TCRdb used MiXCR to reprocess the PCR reads, holding one entry per CDR3 protein. The table lists 750,000 to 950,000 distinct CDR3 sequences, 46% of them singletons. The TCR comes from a girl under 18 with multiple sclerosis. Sequencing was done on a sample of blood.

CDR3 in amino acids: CASSLNPTGDYEQYF. The CDR3, as DNA: TGTGCCAGCAGCTTAAACCCCACAGGAGACTACGAGCAGTACTTC. The genes are TRBV13 and TRBJ2-7; a weak D match, TRBD1 (5 bases). Germline loops: CDR1 PRHDT, CDR2 FYEKMQ (reference sequence). The V and J ends lost 2 bases and 3 bases respectively, with 14 bases between them. The CDR3 extends over 15 amino acids.